These T cell receptor beta chains were read from a single sample in a study of blood T cell repertoires in COVID-19. Clones were read by immunoSEQ multiplex PCR, and TCRdb kept only the in-frame ones, dropping some. The table lists 53,000 or so clones, around three quarters of them singletons. The sequencing input was peripheral blood. All receptors come from a man between 60 and 70 years old with acute or convalescent COVID-19. The conserved cysteine and the conserved F or W are not part of the CDR3 here. D genes are given only for firm matches. Clone size is stated in some rows and not others, as once, few, many or a class when expanded.

v_call: TRBV27
j_call: TRBJ1-3
d_call: -
clone_size: -
cdr3_aa: ASSRGGSSGNTIY

v_call: TRBV27
j_call: TRBJ1-1
d_call: -
clone_size: -
cdr3_aa: ASSFRENTEAF

v_call: TRBV18
j_call: TRBJ1-2
d_call: -
clone_size: -
cdr3_aa: ASSPWTHGYGYT

v_call: TRBV20-1
j_call: TRBJ2-7
d_call: -
clone_size: -
cdr3_aa: SARYEQY

v_call: TRBV7-2
j_call: TRBJ1-1
d_call: -
clone_size: few
cdr3_aa: ASGRDVETEAF

v_call: TRBV28
j_call: TRBJ1-5
d_call: TRBD1
clone_size: -
cdr3_aa: ASTAPTGRGDQPQH

v_call: TRBV12-3/TRBV12-4
j_call: TRBJ1-6
d_call: -
clone_size: -
cdr3_aa: ASRKQGSLH

v_call: TRBV28
j_call: TRBJ2-2
d_call: -
clone_size: -
cdr3_aa: ASSLSTAANTGELF

v_call: TRBV20-1
j_call: TRBJ1-1
d_call: -
clone_size: -
cdr3_aa: SASGQMNTEAF

v_call: TRBV7-9
j_call: TRBJ2-7
d_call: -
clone_size: -
cdr3_aa: ASSLFQRNEQY

v_call: TRBV21-1
j_call: TRBJ2-7
d_call: -
clone_size: -
cdr3_aa: ASSIRTSGRRHEQY

v_call: TRBV29-1
j_call: TRBJ2-7
d_call: TRBD2
clone_size: -
cdr3_aa: SVDARGDGYEQY

v_call: TRBV19
j_call: TRBJ2-5
d_call: -
clone_size: -
cdr3_aa: ASSTHQETQY

v_call: TRBV5-6
j_call: TRBJ2-5
d_call: -
clone_size: -
cdr3_aa: ASSLGGNQETQY

v_call: TRBV3-1/TRBV3-2
j_call: TRBJ2-7
d_call: -
clone_size: -
cdr3_aa: ASSLWTEPYEQY

v_call: TRBV11-2
j_call: TRBJ2-3
d_call: TRBD1
clone_size: -
cdr3_aa: ASSFWGTATDTQY